The sequence of this TCR beta chain was determined in a study of T cell changes during pregnancy in multiple sclerosis. J gave up 5 bases and V 6 bases, and 16 bases lay outside the gene matches. The CDR3 extends over 17 amino acids. CDR1 and CDR2 from the germline V gene are SGHRS and YFSETQ. Assay: immunoSEQ multiplex PCR; the TCRdb copy retains only in-frame clones and omits some. The repertoire consists of approximately 44,000 clones, with 85% to 95% occurring once and the leading ten covering 0.4% to 0.55%. The V call is TRBV5-1, the J call TRBJ2-5; TRBD2 matches 10 bases. The sequencing here drew on CD4+ T cells from peripheral blood mononuclear cells, taken in the third trimester of pregnancy. This sequence was found in a female donor with multiple sclerosis, enrolled in a pregnancy study. The CDR3 here is CASTLAGVGGLGETQYF. The CDR3 bases are TGCGCCAGCACTCTAGCGGGAGTGGGGGGCCTCGGGGAGACCCAGTACTTC.